Each of the 14 T cell receptor beta chains below was sequenced from the same sample in a study of breast tumors, draining lymph nodes, adjacent tissues. The lymph nodes were axillary draining lymph nodes from breast cancer patients. MiXCR, run by TCRdb on the multiplex PCR reads, gives a single entry per CDR3 protein. The top ten hold about 2.2% of the sample, which has around 130,000 distinct CDR3 sequences, about 20% seen once. The sample comprised axillary lymph node tissue. The source is a female donor with breast cancer. Some clones in this sample may be carry-over from other donors' samples.

The chain uses TRBV4-2 and TRBJ1-5; D possibly corresponds to TRBD1 (6 bases). The V end lost 1 base, the J end lost 0 bases, and 13 bases lay between the germline ends. In germline, CDR1 is LGHNA, CDR2 YNFKEQ. The CDR3 is 17 residues long. CDR3 in DNA: TGTGCCAGCAGCCAAGGGATGGCAGGGGATAGCAATCAGCCCCAGCATTTT. Translated: CASSQGMAGDSNQPQHF.

This clonotype has at least ten counts. The chain couples TRBV19 to TRBJ2-7; 7 bases are a match to TRBD1. V gave up 7 bases and J gave up 2 bases; unmatched junction bases: 11. Germline V CDR1 and CDR2: LNHDA, SQIVND (reference sequence). The CDR3 totals 15 residues. Written as DNA, the CDR3 is TGTGCCAGTAAGAGAACCGGGACAGCGGCCTACGAGCAGTACTTC. This sequence encodes CASKRTGTAAYEQYF. The whole variable domain, remainder taken from reference TRBV19 and TRBJ2-7, is DGGITQSPKYLFRKEGQNVTLSCEQNLNHDAMYWYRQDPGQGLRLIYYSQIVNDFQKGDIAEGYSVSREKKESFPLTVTSAQKNPTAFYLCASKRTGTAAYEQYFGPGTRLTVT.

This clonotype was detected many times. This chain connects TRBV2 to TRBJ2-1; 12 bases agree with TRBD2. Germline trimming cut 4 bases from V and 6 bases from J; bases unmatched to any gene: 4. This CDR3 has 15 amino acids. Germline CDR1 and CDR2: SNHLY and FYNNEI. The CDR3 loop reads CASSGTSGRTNEQFF. CDR3 DNA sequence: TGTGCCAGCAGTGGAACTAGCGGGAGGACCAATGAGCAGTTCTTC.

This clonotype was observed at least ten times. The V and J genes are TRBV12-3 or TRBV12-4 and TRBJ1-5; D not certain. The V and J ends lost 6 bases and 0 bases respectively, with 12 bases between them. The CDR3 runs 15 residues. CDR3 sequence: CASSLTEGSNQPQHF. The CDR3 region has the DNA TGTGCCAGCAGCTTGACGGAAGGTAGCAATCAGCCCCAGCATTTT.

In its sample, this clonotype was seen many times. V is TRBV28 and J is TRBJ1-2; D unresolved. Germline CDR1 is MDHEN and CDR2 is SYDVKM. With 0 bases removed from V and 8 bases from J, the gap between germline ends came to 19 bases. The CDR3 totals 16 residues. CDR3: CASSLWGGSGGVGYTF. The CDR3 nucleotides read TGTGCCAGCAGTTTATGGGGCGGCAGTGGTGGCGTAGGCTACACCTTC.

This clonotype was counted at least ten times. This chain uses TRBV2 with TRBJ1-4, with a possible D match to TRBD1 (5 bases). V was pared by 4 bases and J by 5 bases, with 11 bases between. Germline CDR1 reads SNHLY; CDR2 reads FYNNEI. This CDR3 region has 14 residues. The CDR3 DNA sequence: TGTGCCAGCAGTGCGCGGGGGAAAAATGAAAAACTGTTTTTT. Translation: CASSARGKNEKLFF. The full variable domain, its missing parts supplied by reference TRBV2 and TRBJ1-4, is EPEVTQTPSHQVTQMGQEVILRCVPISNHLYFYWYRQILGQKVEFLVSFYNNEISEKSEIFDDQFSVERPDGSNFTLKIRSTKLEDSAMYFCASSARGKNEKLFFGSGTQLSVL.

This clonotype came up a few times. The rearrangement joins TRBV27 to TRBJ2-1; a weak D match, TRBD2 (6 bases). Germline V gene lookup returns CDR1 MNHEY and CDR2 SMNVEV (reference sequence). This CDR3 region has 14 residues. V was pared by 5 bases and J by 8 bases, with 16 bases between. The CDR3 DNA sequence: TGTGCCAGCAGTCTAACGACTAGTTTCGATGAGCAGTTCTTC. Translating gives CASSLTTSFDEQFF.

With respect to this clonotype: One base away lies a much larger clone, so this may be a sequencing read error. CDR3 residues: CASSSHIAGGPGNHEQFF. The CDR3 coding sequence is TGTGCCAGCAGCTCCCACATAGCGGGAGGGCCCGGTAATCATGAGCAGTTCTTC. This sequence joins TRBV7-9 and TRBJ2-1; 11 positions match TRBD2. The CDR3 spans 18 residues. Germline V lookup: CDR1 SEHNR, CDR2 FQNEAQ (reference sequence). V lost 4 bases, J lost 8 bases, and 16 bases stayed unmatched. The variable domain in full, with the rest retrieved from reference TRBV7-9 and TRBJ2-1, is DTGVSQNPRHKITKRGQNVTFRCDPISEHNRLYWYRQTLGQGPEFLTYFQNEAQLEKSRLLSDRFSAERPKGSFSTLEIQRTEQGDSAMYLCASSSHIAGGPGNHEQFFGPGTRLTVL.

With respect to this clonotype: A much larger clone differs from this one at a single base, so this may be a read error. The CDR3 does not close with the conserved phenylalanine or tryptophan, likely indicating a read error. This rearrangement joins TRBV20-1 to TRBJ2-3, with D perhaps TRBD1 (6 bases). V lost 2 bases and J lost 3, with 9 bases in between. The germline CDR1 and CDR2 sequences are DFQATT and SNEGSKA (reference sequence). The CDR3 runs to 13 residues. DNA of the CDR3: TGCAGTGCTAGACCGACAGGTACAGATACGCAGTATCTT. This gives the protein CSARPTGTDTQYL.

This clonotype was counted a few times. The chain joins TRBV19 to TRBJ1-2, with 7 bases aligning to TRBD1. The V and J ends lost 5 bases and 3 bases, in that order; junction bases with no gene match: 12. The CDR3 covers 16 residues. In germline, CDR1 is LNHDA, CDR2 SQIVND (reference sequence). The CDR3 DNA is TGTGCCAGTAGTCAGCGCCAGGGGGTTGGAGACTATGGCTACACCTTC. This translates into CASSQRQGVGDYGYTF.

A note on this clonotype: A much bigger clone sits one base away, suggesting this may be a read error. This sequence joins TRBV28 and TRBJ2-7; TRBD1 might be the D (5 bases). The CDR3 loop spans 14 amino acids. Germline V gives CDR1 MDHEN, CDR2 SYDVKM. CDR3 loop: CASSPDRPSYEQCF. The DNA of the CDR3 is TGTGCCAGCAGTCCCGACAGACCCTCCTACGAGCAGTGCTTC.

This clonotype was recorded at least ten times. The CDR3 bases are TGTGCCAGCGGTTACAGGGGGCGGTCCTACGAGCAGTACTTC. Amino acid sequence: CASGYRGRSYEQYF. V gene TRBV12-3 or TRBV12-4 combines with J gene TRBJ2-7, with TRBD1 identical over 9 bases. The V gene end was trimmed by 8 bases and the J gene end by 1 base; junction bases not matched to a gene: 6. The CDR3 length is 14 residues.

With respect to this clonotype: One end of the junction fails to match germline, which may point to a read error. This chain links TRBV19 with TRBJ2-2, with D unresolved. The CDR3 has 13 residues. CDR1 LNHDA and CDR2 SQIVND come from the germline V gene (reference sequence). CDR3 DNA sequence: TGTGTCAGTAGTATAGTGCCCGTCGGGGAGCTGTTTTTT. The encoded protein is CVSSIVPVGELFF.

This clonotype has ten or more counts. This chain links TRBV7-2 with TRBJ2-3; TRBD2 matches 9 bases. Germline CDR1 SGHTA, CDR2 FQGNSA. The J segment lost 2 bases and the V segment lost 5 bases, leaving 8 bases of the junction unmatched. There are 16 residues in the CDR3. The DNA of the CDR3 is TGTGCCAGCAGCCGACGAGCGGGAGGAAACACAGATACGCAGTATTTT. It encodes CASSRRAGGNTDTQYF.